This T cell receptor (beta chain) comes out of a study of Graves' ophthalmopathy and Graves' hyperthyroidism. Findings and limits, study-wide: A 13-signature model separated ophthalmopathy from stable hyperthyroidism, reaching about 90% sensitivity and roughly 81% specificity cross-validated.

Concerning this clonotype: Antigen unknown.

Ophthalmopathy donors showed moderate-to-severe activity, CAS ≥3, NOSPECS ≥4 and a duration under 3 months. V lost 6 bases to trimming and J lost 0 bases, with 11 bases between them. Germline V gives CDR1 DFQATT, CDR2 SNEGSKA (reference sequence). The CDR3 runs 14 residues. RNA transcripts provided the template for amplifying TCR beta CDR3 regions. The first-round RT-PCR employed HTBI primers together with the Qiagen OneStep RT-PCR kit. A multiplex PCR was then performed as the second round. From the multiplex PCR reads, TCRdb called clonotypes with MiXCR, one entry per CDR3 protein. The sample includes approximately 700,000 distinct CDR3 sequences, roughly two fifths of them seen just once.

The specimen sequenced was peripheral blood. The sequence was obtained from an adult man with Graves' ophthalmopathy. The rearrangement joins TRBV20-1 to TRBJ2-2; D is unclear. CDR3 sequence: CSAMRETNTGELFF. The CDR3 DNA sequence: TGCAGTGCAATGCGTGAAACGAACACCGGGGAGCTGTTTTTT.